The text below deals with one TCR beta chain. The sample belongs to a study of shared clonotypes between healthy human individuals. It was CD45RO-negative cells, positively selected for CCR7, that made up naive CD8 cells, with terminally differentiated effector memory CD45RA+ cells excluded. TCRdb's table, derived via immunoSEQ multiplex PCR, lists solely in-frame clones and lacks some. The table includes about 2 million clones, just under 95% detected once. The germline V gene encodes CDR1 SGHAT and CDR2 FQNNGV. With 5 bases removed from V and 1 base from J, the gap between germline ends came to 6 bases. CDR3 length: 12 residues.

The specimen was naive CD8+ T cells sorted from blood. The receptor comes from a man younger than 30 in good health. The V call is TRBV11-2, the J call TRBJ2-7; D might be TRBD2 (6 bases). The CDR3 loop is CASSGGSYEQYF. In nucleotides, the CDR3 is TGTGCCAGCAGCGGGGGGTCCTACGAGCAGTACTTC.